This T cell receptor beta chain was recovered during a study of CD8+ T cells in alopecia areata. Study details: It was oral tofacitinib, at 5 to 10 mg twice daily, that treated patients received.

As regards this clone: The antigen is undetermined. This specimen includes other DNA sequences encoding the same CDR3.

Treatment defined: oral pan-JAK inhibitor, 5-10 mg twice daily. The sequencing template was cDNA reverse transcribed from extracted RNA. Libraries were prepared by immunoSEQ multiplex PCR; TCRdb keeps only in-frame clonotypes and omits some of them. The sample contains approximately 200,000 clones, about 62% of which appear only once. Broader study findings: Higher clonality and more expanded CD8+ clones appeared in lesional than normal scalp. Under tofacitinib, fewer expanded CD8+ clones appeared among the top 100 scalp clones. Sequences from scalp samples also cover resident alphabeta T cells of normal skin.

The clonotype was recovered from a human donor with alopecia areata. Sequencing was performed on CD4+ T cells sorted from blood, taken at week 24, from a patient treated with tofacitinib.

The DNA for the CDR3 is TGTGCCAGCAGCCTACAGGGGGCCTACAATGAGCAGTTCTTC. This gives the protein CASSLQGAYNEQFF. This sequence joins TRBV5-4 and TRBJ2-1; 8 bases match TRBD1. Per germline, CDR1 SGHNT and CDR2 YYREEE (reference sequence). The ends lost 4 bases at V and 2 bases at J; junction bases unmatched: 2. This CDR3 spans 14 amino acids. Complete variable domain (other parts from reference TRBV5-4 and TRBJ2-1): ETGVTQSPTHLIKTRGQQVTLRCSSQSGHNTVSWYQQALGQGPQFIFQYYREEENGRGNFPPRFSGLQFPNYSSELNVNALELDDSALYLCASSLQGAYNEQFFGPGTRLTVL.